Presented here are 17 T cell receptor beta chains from one specimen sequenced in a study of tumor-infiltrating lymphocytes in localized non-small cell lung cancer. Produced via immunoSEQ multiplex PCR; TCRdb's table is partial and in-frame only. The sample lists 13,000 to 15,000 clones; about two thirds were seen once. The specimen sequenced was uninvolved lung tissue not adjacent to the tumor. Receptor source: a human donor with non-small cell lung cancer.

The chain links TRBV2 to TRBJ2-2; D unclear. V lost 4 bases and J 1 base, leaving 13 bases between the germline ends. The CDR3 is 16 residues long. Germline loops: CDR1 SNHLY, CDR2 FYNNEI. The CDR3 region has the DNA TGTGCCAGCAGTGTTGAGAGGCGCCAGAACACCGGGGAGCTGTTTTTT. Residues: CASSVERRQNTGELFF.

This sequence joins TRBV5-1 and TRBJ2-3, with a tentative D call TRBD1 (5 bases). CDR1 is SGHRS, CDR2 YFSETQ, per germline. CDR3 size: 15 residues. V was trimmed by 0 bases and J by 4 bases, leaving 12 bases between them. The CDR3 region has the DNA TGCGCCAGCAGCTTGGGAACAGGTCCAGCAGATACGCAGTATTTT. It translates to CASSLGTGPADTQYF.

As DNA, the CDR3 is TGTGCCTGGAGCCTGAGGGAGACCCAGTACTTC. It yields the protein CAWSLRETQYF. This chain uses TRBV30 with TRBJ2-5; D uncertain. CDR3 length: 11 residues. V lost 3 bases and J 5 bases, leaving 7 bases between the germline ends. The germline gives CDR1 GTSNPN, CDR2 SVGIG (reference sequence).

The J gene is TRBJ2-7, the V gene TRBV7-3; D is unresolved. The germline V gene encodes CDR1 SGHTA and CDR2 FQGTGA. V lost 0 bases to trimming and J lost 6 bases, with 9 bases between them. CDR3 length equals 13 residues. The CDR3: CASSLTPSSEQYF. Written as DNA, the CDR3 is TGTGCCAGCAGCTTAACCCCTTCGAGCGAGCAGTACTTC.

The V and J genes are TRBV28 and TRBJ2-6; D remains ambiguous. Germline V CDR1 and CDR2: MDHEN, SYDVKM. The germline V and J ends were trimmed by 5 bases and 0 bases, with 8 bases remaining between them. The CDR3 is 15 amino acids. CDR3 protein: CASSRALSGANVLTF. The CDR3 DNA follows: TGTGCCAGCAGTCGGGCTCTCTCTGGGGCCAACGTCCTGACTTTC.

V gene TRBV4-1 combines with J gene TRBJ1-2; D gene ambiguous. The V end lost 4 bases, the J end lost 5 bases, and 14 bases lay between the germline ends. The CDR3 sequence is 14 residues long. In germline, CDR1 is MGHRA, CDR2 YSYEKL. CDR3 bases: TGCGCCAGCAGCCCAGGACCGACCGGGTATGGCTACACCTTC. Protein: CASSPGPTGYGYTF.

Only a few counts were recorded for this clone. The chain combines TRBV6-5 with TRBJ1-1, with a tentative D call TRBD1 (5 bases). The CDR3 has 15 residues. Germline CDR1 and CDR2: MNHEY and SVGAGI. V lost 5 bases, J lost 4 bases, and 17 bases lay in between. The CDR3: CASSRSGASGTEAFF. The CDR3 DNA is TGTGCCAGCAGTAGATCTGGGGCGTCCGGCACTGAAGCTTTCTTT.

V usage is TRBV30 and J usage is TRBJ2-2; D perhaps matches TRBD2 (6 bases). The CDR3 consists of 15 residues. The V gene's germline CDR1 is GTSNPN and CDR2 SVGIG (reference sequence). V was clipped by 0 bases and J by 3 bases, with 11 bases between them. This chain's CDR3 is CAWSVLTRDTGELFF. For the CDR3, the DNA is TGTGCCTGGAGTGTGCTGACTAGGGACACCGGGGAGCTGTTTTTT.

The V call is TRBV29-1, the J call TRBJ2-1; no clear D gene. This CDR3 is 13 amino acids long. Between the trimmed V and J ends, which lost 6 bases and 0 bases, there was a span of 9 bases. CDR1 is SQVTM and CDR2 is ANQGSEA in the germline V gene. The CDR3 region has the DNA TGCAGCGTAACAAGGAGCTCCTACAATGAGCAGTTCTTC. Protein sequence: CSVTRSSYNEQFF.

CDR3 in amino acids: CASSLSWAESYYEQYF. The CDR3 DNA reads TGTGCCAGCAGTTTATCGTGGGCAGAGAGTTACTACGAGCAGTACTTC. This chain links TRBV27 with TRBJ2-7, with D unresolved. The V end lost 0 bases, the J end lost 3 bases, and 15 bases lay between the germline ends. This CDR3 comprises 16 residues. In germline, CDR1 is MNHEY, CDR2 SMNVEV (reference sequence).

This rearrangement joins TRBV7-3 to TRBJ1-5, with a possible D match to TRBD1 (6 bases). Trimming pared 2 bases from V and 2 bases from J, leaving 7 bases between. The CDR3 is 14 amino acids. Germline CDR1 is SGHTA and CDR2 is FQGTGA. Here the CDR3 reads CASSLAGGNQPQHF. The CDR3, as DNA: TGTGCCAGCAGCTTAGCAGGGGGCAATCAGCCCCAGCATTTT.

In this sample, this clone is medium-sized. This chain connects TRBV4-3 to TRBJ2-5; D remains ambiguous. The V end was cut by 1 base, the J end by 2 bases, with 14 bases between. The CDR3 has 16 residues. Germline lookup yields CDR1 LGHNA and CDR2 YSLEER. CDR3 DNA: TGCGCCAGCAGCCAAGGAATCAGCAGCGATCAAGAGACCCAGTACTTC. Protein: CASSQGISSDQETQYF.

The genes are TRBV27 and TRBJ1-5, with D perhaps TRBD1 (5 bases). The germline V and J ends were trimmed by 4 bases and 2 bases, with 12 bases remaining between them. Germline assignment: CDR1 MNHEY and CDR2 SMNVEV (reference sequence). The CDR3 extends over 15 amino acids. The CDR3 protein is CASSSQGVGNQPQHF. The CDR3 DNA follows: TGTGCCAGCAGTTCCCAGGGTGTGGGCAATCAGCCCCAGCATTTT.

The V call is TRBV12-1, the J call TRBJ2-7. TRBV12-1 is deemed a pseudogene. The CDR3 sequence is 10 residues long. DNA of the CDR3: TGTGCCAGCAGCTCCCGGGACGTGAAGTTC. Residues: CASSSRDVKF.

The rearrangement joins TRBV7-3 to TRBJ2-2, with 14 bases fitting TRBD2. With 2 bases clipped from V and 6 bases from J, the junction kept 8 bases outside the gene matches. CDR3 length equals 18 residues. Germline V lookup: CDR1 SGHTA, CDR2 FQGTGA. The CDR3 loop is CASSLSSGGLAGAGELFF. Here the CDR3 DNA reads TGTGCCAGCAGCTTATCGAGCGGGGGACTAGCGGGAGCCGGGGAGCTGTTTTTT.

This chain connects TRBV6-1 to TRBJ2-5; 7 bases fit TRBD1. V gave up 2 bases and J gave up 5 bases; unmatched junction bases: 8. There are 15 residues in the CDR3. Germline loops: CDR1 MNHNS, CDR2 SASEGT. The CDR3 bases are TGTGCCAGCAGTGAATCAGCAGGGGGAGCGGAGACCCAGTACTTC. Protein product: CASSESAGGAETQYF.

This clone counts as medium-sized (0.01 to 0.1%). The rearrangement joins TRBV30 to TRBJ1-1; D is uncertain. CDR1 GTSNPN and CDR2 SVGIG come from the germline V gene (reference sequence). V was cut by 3 bases and J by 0 bases, with 5 bases left in between. The CDR3 has 12 residues. CDR3 bases: TGTGCCTGGAGACAGTTGAACACTGAAGCTTTCTTT. It is translated as CAWRQLNTEAFF.